Listed below are T cell receptor beta chains from one sample, sequenced in a study of blood T cell repertoires in COVID-19. Repertoires were generated with immunoSEQ multiplex PCR, while TCRdb's copy carries only in-frame clones and drops some. The table shows roughly 180,000 clones, with roughly 80% occurring only once. The sequenced material came from peripheral blood. The receptors were gathered from a woman under 40 with acute or convalescent COVID-19. Each CDR3 is given with its conserved first and last residue. The D gene is left open where the match is weak. Only some rows state a clone size, as once, few, many or a class for expanded clones.

V,D,size,J,CDR3,DNA
TRBV30,TRBD1,-,TRBJ2-2,CAWRLTGTGGTGELFF,TGTGCCTGGAGACTGACCGGGACAGGGGGCACCGGGGAGCTGTTTTTT
TRBV7-9,TRBD2,-,TRBJ2-1,CASSLTWREGNEQFF,TGTGCCAGCAGCCTGACATGGCGGGAGGGCAATGAGCAGTTCTTC
TRBV7-9,-,-,TRBJ2-3,CASSRISDTQYF,TGTGCCAGCAGCCGTATTTCAGATACGCAGTATTTT
TRBV4-3,-,-,TRBJ1-3,CASSPRDTAGNTIYF,TGCGCCAGCAGCCCCCGGGACACGGCTGGAAACACCATATATTTT
TRBV23-1,-,-,TRBJ2-4,CASKKGVRAKNIQYF,TGCGCCAGCAAGAAGGGGGTAAGGGCCAAAAACATTCAGTACTTC
TRBV3-1/TRBV3-2,-,-,TRBJ1-5,CASSPQRHQPQHF,TGTGCCAGCAGCCCTCAGCGACATCAGCCCCAGCATTTT
TRBV6-6,-,once,TRBJ1-1,CASNSGRDRITEAFF,TGTGCCAGCAATTCAGGGAGGGATAGGATCACTGAAGCTTTCTTT
TRBV27,-,once,TRBJ1-5,CASPPYSNQPQHF,TGTGCCAGCCCCCCCTATAGCAATCAGCCCCAGCATTTT
TRBV4-2,TRBD1,-,TRBJ1-5,CASSQAVGQGNQPQHF,TGTGCCAGCAGCCAGGCTGTGGGACAGGGAAATCAGCCCCAGCATTTT
TRBV19,TRBD1,-,TRBJ1-1,CASTIGTGRGGEAFF,TGTGCCAGTACTATCGGGACAGGGAGGGGAGGTGAAGCTTTCTTT
TRBV5-1,-,few,TRBJ2-7,CASSPTGTYEQYF,TGCGCCAGCAGCCCCACAGGGACCTACGAGCAGTACTTC
TRBV11-3,-,few,TRBJ2-1,CASSQGAYNEQFF,TGTGCCAGCAGCCAAGGAGCCTACAATGAGCAGTTCTTC
TRBV27,-,-,TRBJ2-1,CASSLPDSSYNEQFF,TGTGCCAGCAGTTTACCCGATAGCTCCTACAATGAGCAGTTCTTC
TRBV2,-,-,TRBJ1-2,CASSEKSTGRGYTF,TGTGCCAGCAGTGAAAAAAGCACAGGGAGAGGCTACACCTTC
TRBV6-6,TRBD2,-,TRBJ2-7,CASSYPTSREQYF,TGTGCCAGCAGTTACCCGACTAGCCGCGAGCAGTACTTC
TRBV6-2/TRBV6-3,-,-,TRBJ1-1,CASSYSGQGTEAFF,TGTGCCAGCAGTTACTCGGGCCAGGGGACTGAAGCTTTCTTT
TRBV28,-,-,TRBJ1-5,CASSLPDSVFTEKPNQPQHF,TGTGCCAGCAGTTTACCCGACAGTGTATTCACCGAAAAGCCTAATCAGCCCCAGCATTTT
TRBV27,TRBD2,-,TRBJ2-3,CASSLHTSGTDTQYF,TGTGCCAGCAGTTTACATACTAGCGGCACAGATACGCAGTATTTT
TRBV29-1,-,many,TRBJ2-7,CSVEDSQSYEQYF,TGCAGCGTTGAAGATTCCCAATCCTACGAGCAGTACTTC
TRBV11-2,TRBD2,-,TRBJ2-4,CASSLDERGLADIAKNIQYF,TGTGCCAGCAGCTTAGATGAGAGAGGACTAGCGGATATAGCCAAAAACATTCAGTACTTC
TRBV5-1,-,-,TRBJ2-7,CASSFTFTYEQYF,TGCGCCAGCAGCTTCACCTTTACTTACGAGCAGTACTTC
TRBV13,TRBD2,-,TRBJ2-4,CASSLASGKNIQYF,TGTGCCAGCAGCTTAGCTAGCGGGAAAAACATTCAGTACTTC
TRBV5-1,-,-,TRBJ2-7,CASSFRALEVGSYEQYF,TGCGCCAGCAGCTTCCGTGCCCTCGAGGTGGGCTCCTACGAGCAGTACTTC
TRBV7-9,-,few,TRBJ1-4,CASSPRATNEKLFF,TGTGCCAGCAGCCCCCGCGCAACTAATGAAAAACTGTTTTTT
TRBV16,TRBD1,few,TRBJ2-7,CASSQSGLGQGSYEQYF,TGTGCCAGCAGCCAATCTGGTCTGGGACAGGGGTCCTACGAGCAGTACTTC
TRBV5-1,-,once,TRBJ2-7,CASSLLSRGIYEQYF,TGCGCCAGCAGCTTGCTGTCCAGGGGTATCTACGAGCAGTACTTC
TRBV10-1,-,-,TRBJ1-6,CASSVRGNSPLHF,TGCGCCAGCAGTGTTCGGGGGAATTCACCCCTCCACTTT
TRBV30,TRBD1,-,TRBJ1-1,CAWSGQGTEAFF,TGTGCCTGGAGTGGACAGGGAACTGAAGCTTTCTTT
TRBV4-3,-,-,TRBJ2-1,CASSRARGGDEQFF,TGCGCCAGCAGCCGCGCACGGGGAGGCGATGAGCAGTTCTTC
TRBV12-3/TRBV12-4,-,-,TRBJ1-2,CASSPQGYGYTF,TGTGCCAGCAGCCCTCAGGGATATGGCTACACCTTC
TRBV6-5,-,-,TRBJ2-7,CASRSSHEQYF,TGTGCCAGCCGGTCCTCCCACGAGCAGTACTTC
TRBV30,-,-,TRBJ1-4,CAWSVLGGGEKLFF,TGTGCCTGGAGTGTTTTGGGGGGGGGAGAAAAACTGTTTTTT
TRBV7-6,-,-,TRBJ2-6,CASSRFSGSLTAGANVLTF,TGTGCCAGCAGCCGATTTAGTGGCAGCCTAACAGCTGGGGCCAACGTCCTGACTTTC
TRBV7-9,TRBD2,-,TRBJ2-3,CASSLALAGGTDTQYF,TGTGCCAGCAGCCTCGCCCTAGCGGGGGGCACAGATACGCAGTATTTT
TRBV3-1/TRBV3-2,-,few,TRBJ1-3,CASSQARDSSGNTIYF,TGTGCCAGCAGCCAAGCGCGGGATAGCTCTGGAAACACCATATATTTT
TRBV7-9,TRBD1,-,TRBJ1-3,CASRQGFNTIYF,TGTGCCAGCCGACAGGGATTTAACACCATATATTTT
TRBV4-1,-,few,TRBJ1-1,CASSQTGNMNTEAFF,TGCGCCAGCAGCCAAACAGGTAACATGAACACTGAAGCTTTCTTT
TRBV23-1,-,-,TRBJ2-7,CASSQSKGTAPYEQYF,TGCGCCAGCAGTCAATCGAAGGGGACTGCGCCCTACGAGCAGTACTTC
TRBV4-2,TRBD1,-,TRBJ1-2,CASSREQGASGGYTF,TGTGCCAGCAGCCGCGAACAGGGGGCGTCTGGTGGCTACACCTTC
TRBV19,-,-,TRBJ2-1,CASSSPRRVNEQFF,TGTGCCAGTAGTTCCCCTCGGAGGGTCAATGAGCAGTTCTTC
TRBV7-9,-,-,TRBJ2-4,CASSKPRELAKNIQYF,TGTGCCAGCTCCAAGCCCCGAGAACTAGCCAAAAACATTCAGTACTTC
TRBV7-9,TRBD1,-,TRBJ2-2,CASTWDSNTGELFF,TGTGCCAGCACCTGGGACAGCAACACCGGGGAGCTGTTTTTT
TRBV19,-,-,TRBJ1-1,CASSSSTGNTEAFF,TGTGCCAGTAGTTCCTCCACAGGTAACACTGAAGCTTTCTTT
TRBV10-3,-,-,TRBJ1-2,CAISMDSGYTF,TGTGCCATCAGTATGGACAGTGGCTACACCTTC
TRBV6-2/TRBV6-3,TRBD1,few,TRBJ1-5,CASSRGQFSNQPQHF,TGTGCCAGCAGCAGGGGGCAGTTTAGCAATCAGCCCCAGCATTTT
TRBV24-1,-,-,TRBJ2-3,CATSDAGVTQYF,TGTGCCACCAGTGATGCAGGTGTTACGCAGTATTTT
TRBV5-1,-,-,TRBJ1-1,CASRYGAGAEAFF,TGCGCCAGCAGATATGGGGCAGGGGCTGAAGCTTTCTTT
TRBV5-1,-,-,TRBJ1-1,CASAVGTFNTEAFF,TGCGCCAGCGCCGTGGGGACATTTAACACTGAAGCTTTCTTT
TRBV19,-,-,TRBJ1-2,CASSSFRRGINYGYTF,TGTGCCAGTAGTAGCTTTCGTCGGGGAATAAACTATGGCTACACCTTC
TRBV30,-,-,TRBJ2-3,CAWSADSPSTQYF,TGTGCCTGGAGTGCGGACTCCCCAAGTACGCAGTATTTT
TRBV28,-,-,TRBJ2-1,CASSFFWGRREQFF,TGTGCCAGCAGTTTTTTTTGGGGGCGTCGTGAGCAGTTCTTC
TRBV10-3,TRBD1,-,TRBJ1-2,CAISELGQGNYGYTF,TGTGCCATCAGTGAGCTGGGACAGGGAAACTATGGCTACACCTTC